The entry below gives a single TCR beta chain sequence along with its context. Its antigen is currently unknown. Other DNA sequences in this sample translate to the same CDR3. CDR3 length: 13 amino acids. Germline V CDR1 and CDR2: SGHTA, FQGTGA. Trimming removed 2 bases from V and 3 bases from J, with 4 bases in between. The entry originates in a study of brain T cells in children with intractable seizures. Profiled with immunoSEQ multiplex PCR; TCRdb holds only in-frame clones, not every one. The sample has around 340,000 clones, over 90% seen once. Study-level points and caveats: HCMV serostatus was not known, and viral specificity came from CDR3 similarity only.

Regarding time point: blood from clinic visit 5 months post-surgery; TSC patient then seizure free. At least one anti-epileptic drug was given before surgery. The clonotype originates from a boy under two years old with tuberous sclerosis and intractable seizures. The starting material was peripheral blood, obtained roughly 5 months after surgery. The V call is TRBV7-3, the J call TRBJ2-2; D is undetermined. CDR3 nucleotides: TGTGCCAGCAGCTTATTAGACACCGGGGAGCTGTTTTTT. This translates into CASSLLDTGELFF.